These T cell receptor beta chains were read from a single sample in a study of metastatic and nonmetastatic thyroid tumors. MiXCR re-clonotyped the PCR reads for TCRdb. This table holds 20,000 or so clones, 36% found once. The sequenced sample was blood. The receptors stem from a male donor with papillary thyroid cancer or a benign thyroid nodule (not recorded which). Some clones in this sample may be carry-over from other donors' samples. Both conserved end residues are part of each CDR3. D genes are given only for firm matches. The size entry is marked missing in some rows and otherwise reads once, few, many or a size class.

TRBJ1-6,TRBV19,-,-,CASSPERNNSPLHF,TGTGCCAGTAGTCCGGAAAGGAATAATTCACCCCTCCACTTT
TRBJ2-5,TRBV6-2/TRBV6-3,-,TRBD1,CASSAPTGVETQYF,TGTGCCAGCAGTGCCCCGACAGGGGTGGAGACCCAGTACTTC
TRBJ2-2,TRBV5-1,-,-,CASSLLLTGELFF,TGCGCCAGCAGCTTGTTATTAACCGGGGAGCTGTTTTTT
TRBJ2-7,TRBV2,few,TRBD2,CASSLQREGSEQYF,TGTGCCAGCAGTCTACAGAGGGAGGGATCCGAGCAGTACTTC
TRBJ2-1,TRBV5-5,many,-,CASSLGLAGEQFF,TGTGCCAGCAGCTTGGGGCTAGCAGGTGAGCAGTTCTTC
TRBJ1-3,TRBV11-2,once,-,CASSPGRHSGNTIYF,TGTGCCAGCAGCCCGGGGAGGCATTCTGGAAACACCATATATTTT
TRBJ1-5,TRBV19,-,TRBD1,CASTFWTGGSNQPQHF,TGTGCCAGTACCTTCTGGACAGGGGGGAGCAATCAGCCCCAGCATTTT
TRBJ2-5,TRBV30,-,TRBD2,CAWSSGLAGQETQYF,TGTGCCTGGAGTTCTGGACTAGCGGGGCAAGAGACCCAGTACTTC
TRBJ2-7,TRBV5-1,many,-,CASSLRGPTYEQYF,TGCGCCAGCAGCCTACGGGGACCAACCTACGAGCAGTACTTC
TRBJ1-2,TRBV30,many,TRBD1,CACPGQNYGYTF,TGTGCCTGCCCGGGACAGAACTATGGCTACACCTTC
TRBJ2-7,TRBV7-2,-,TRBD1,CASSFGTGAEEQYF,TGTGCCAGCAGCTTTGGGACAGGGGCAGAAGAGCAGTACTTC
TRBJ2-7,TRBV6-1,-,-,CASMGGQSYYEQYF,TGTGCCAGCATGGGGGGGCAGTCTTACTACGAGCAGTACTTC
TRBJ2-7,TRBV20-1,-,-,CSAGRDTTTYEQYF,TGCAGTGCGGGACGGGACACGACTACCTACGAGCAGTACTTC
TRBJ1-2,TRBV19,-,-,CVSTHSWGDYGYTF,TGTGTCAGTACCCATAGTTGGGGTGACTATGGCTACACCTTC
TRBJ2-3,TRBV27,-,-,CASSLRLGWTDTQYF,TGTGCCAGCAGTTTAAGGCTGGGGTGGACAGATACGCAGTATTTT
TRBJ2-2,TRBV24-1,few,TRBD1,CATSRPGQGNSGELFF,TGTGCCACCAGTAGACCGGGACAGGGGAATTCCGGGGAGCTGTTTTTT